This T cell receptor beta chain is drawn from a study of T cell responses to AZD1222 COVID-19 vaccine. Overall study results and limits: Seropositive AZD1222 recipients at baseline numbered only six or seven. White British donors predominated, females outnumbered males, and clonal diversity was possibly underestimated.

A remark on this clone: The antigen remains undetermined.

Researchers grouped second doses given at about 4 or about 12 weeks into one pool. The CDR3 runs 18 residues. V trimming: 4 bases; J trimming: 9 bases; junction bases outside the gene matches: 17. Germline CDR1 is MDHEN and CDR2 is SYDVKM. Assay: immunoSEQ multiplex PCR; the TCRdb copy retains only in-frame clones and omits some. The table has about 150,000 clones, around 87% seen once. The chain employs TRBV28 and TRBJ2-3; 12 positions agree with TRBD1. This specimen was peripheral blood, taken 28 days after the second AZD1222 dose. The TCR was taken from an adult who received the AZD1222 COVID-19 vaccine. The CDR3 is CASSSPSAGQGALGTQYF. As DNA, the CDR3 is TGTGCCAGCAGTTCCCCCTCGGCGGGACAGGGGGCATTGGGAACGCAGTATTTT.